The sequence of this T cell receptor (beta chain) was determined in a study of Graves' ophthalmopathy and Graves' hyperthyroidism. Study observations and caveats: With just under 90% sensitivity and less than 83% specificity, a 13-signature model separated ophthalmopathy from stable hyperthyroidism.

This clonotype has a handful of counts. Its antigen is unidentified. Transcripts of RNA were the source for amplifying TCR beta CDR3 regions. First-round RT-PCR with HTBI primers preceded a second-round multiplex PCR. TCRdb redid the calling of the multiplex PCR reads with MiXCR, one entry per CDR3 protein. Here the sample spans over 450,000 distinct CDR3 sequences, roughly 14% being singletons. Reliance was placed on clinical symptoms, serum thyroxine, TRAb, thyroid ultrasound and orbital computed tomography for diagnosis. The sequencing sample was made of blood. This receptor was obtained from a woman in her thirties with Graves' ophthalmopathy.

CDR3 sequence: CSASSAGQGIQTQYF. The CDR3 nucleotides read TGCAGTGCTAGTTCCGCAGGACAGGGGATTCAGACCCAGTACTTC. V is TRBV20-1 and J is TRBJ2-5; 9 bases agree with TRBD1. Germline CDR1 DFQATT, CDR2 SNEGSKA (reference sequence). After removal of 3 bases from V and 6 bases from J, the junction contained 11 bases not matched to a gene. The CDR3 is 15 amino acids.